Listed below are T cell receptor beta chains from one sample, sequenced in a study of shared clonotypes between healthy human individuals. The data were produced by immunoSEQ multiplex PCR, yet TCRdb's version contains in-frame clones alone and is incomplete. The table shows more than 2,000,000 clones, with 90% to 95% occurring only once. Input material: naive CD4+ T cells sorted from blood. All receptors derive from a man younger than 30 in good health. Each CDR3 is given with its conserved first and last residue. A D gene is named only where the DNA matches it firmly. A clone size is listed for some rows: how often the clone was seen (once, few, many), or a class if it is expanded.

clone size | J gene | D gene | V gene | CDR3 DNA | CDR3 protein
. | TRBJ2-5 | . | TRBV7-2 | TGTGCCAGCAGCTTTACAGGGTTGGAGACCCAGTACTTC | CASSFTGLETQYF
. | TRBJ1-3 | . | TRBV9 | TGTGCCAGCAGCGGGGCGGGCGGAAACACCATATATTTT | CASSGAGGNTIYF
. | TRBJ2-2 | TRBD1 | TRBV7-9 | TGTGCCAGCAGGAAGACAGGGGGGAACACCGGGGAGCTGTTTTTT | CASRKTGGNTGELFF
. | TRBJ2-3 | TRBD1 | TRBV6-5 | TGTGCCAGCAGTGCCGGGACAGGGCCCACAGATACGCAGTATTTT | CASSAGTGPTDTQYF
. | TRBJ2-1 | TRBD2 | TRBV19 | TGTGCCAGTAGCACCGGGACTAGCCCGAACAATGAGCAGTTCTTC | CASSTGTSPNNEQFF
. | TRBJ1-1 | . | TRBV27 | TGTGCCAGCAGTTTATCTGGGAGCAGGGTTTCTACTGAAGCTTTCTTT | CASSLSGSRVSTEAFF
. | TRBJ1-2 | . | TRBV6-5 | TGTGCCAGCAGTGATGGACAGCGGTTTTATGGCTACACCTTC | CASSDGQRFYGYTF
once | TRBJ2-3 | . | TRBV7-2 | TGTGCCAGCAACGGGACTCGTTTCGATACGCAGTATTTT | CASNGTRFDTQYF
. | TRBJ2-3 | . | TRBV9 | TGTGCCAGCAGCGTAGCCAGCTGGGGGTCAGATACGCAGTATTTT | CASSVASWGSDTQYF
. | TRBJ2-2 | . | TRBV5-1 | TGCGCCAGCAGCAACATACCAGGATCCGGGGAGCTGTTTTTT | CASSNIPGSGELFF
once | TRBJ2-2 | TRBD2 | TRBV7-9 | TGTGCCAGCTCTCTGACTAGCGGGACGAACACCGGGGAGCTGTTTTTT | CASSLTSGTNTGELFF
. | TRBJ2-7 | TRBD1 | TRBV19 | TGTGCCAGCCAGGGGGTAACCTACGAGCAGTACTTC | CASQGVTYEQYF
. | TRBJ2-3 | . | TRBV7-3 | TGTGCCAGCACCTCTGTTCGGGGAAGCACAGATACGCAGTATTTT | CASTSVRGSTDTQYF
. | TRBJ1-6 | . | TRBV6-6 | TGTGCCAGCAGTTCCGGGAGGGCCAATTCACCCCTCCACTTT | CASSSGRANSPLHF
. | TRBJ2-7 | . | TRBV7-9 | TGTGCCAGCAGCTTTGGACTACCATCCTACGAGCAGTACTTC | CASSFGLPSYEQYF
. | TRBJ1-1 | . | TRBV6-5 | TGTGCCAGCAGTTATCTGTCTGAAGCTTTCTTT | CASSYLSEAFF